This T cell receptor beta chain was sequenced during a study of shared clonotypes between healthy human individuals. Study at large: The plates for each donor numbered three CD4 naive, three CD4 memory, two CD8 naive and one CD8 memory. Findings of the study overall: Clonotype sharing across several donors was observed for roughly 5% of naive CD4 clonotypes. It was expected that sequencing depth would affect clonotype sharing among donors.

In the case of this clone: The antigen is not known.

The germline V and J ends were trimmed by 7 bases and 2 bases, with 8 bases remaining between them. Germline V gene data show CDR1 as MDHEN and CDR2 as SYDVKM. The CDR3 has 13 amino acids. TCRdb's table, derived via immunoSEQ multiplex PCR, lists solely in-frame clones and lacks some. The table records approximately 640,000 clones, 90% of them present only once. The J gene is TRBJ2-2, the V gene TRBV28; D remains unclear. The TCR comes from a young man in good health. Some clones in this sample may be carry-over from other donors' samples. Sequenced material: memory CD8+ T cells from PBMCs. Subset denoted: CD45RO+ cells pooled with CCR7-negative TemRA cells. CDR3 region: CASTFSNTGELFF. For the CDR3, the DNA is TGTGCCAGCACCTTTTCAAACACCGGGGAGCTGTTTTTT.